This T cell receptor beta chain was identified in a study of PD-1 blockade in classical Hodgkin lymphoma. Overall study context: With a 2-week interval, patients received intravenous nivolumab at 3 mg/kg.

There was relapse after autologous stem cell transplantation in every patient, and there was variation in brentuximab vedotin exposure. Notes on this clone: Antigen unknown.

Trimming cost V 6 bases and J 0 bases, with 9 bases left between them. Germline V lookup: CDR1 LNHDA, CDR2 SQIVND (reference sequence). The CDR3 is 14 residues long. Only in-frame clones appear in the TCRdb table, and some are missing; sequencing was by immunoSEQ multiplex PCR. The table shows some 150,000 clones, with around 84% occurring only once. Findings of the study overall: Newly diagnosed patients and complete responders had comparable diversity at baseline.

The material was peripheral blood mononuclear cells (PBMCs), obtained before the second cycle of nivolumab. This TCR was recovered from a human donor with classical Hodgkin lymphoma. The V call is TRBV19, the J call TRBJ1-3; D gene unclear. The CDR3 nucleotides read TGTGCCAGTAGACACATCAGCTCTGGAAACACCATATATTTT. Translating gives CASRHISSGNTIYF.